The 30 T cell receptor beta chains below all came from one sample that was sequenced in a study of CD8 T cells in ankylosing spondylitis. A single record per CDR3 protein comes from TCRdb applying MiXCR to the 5' RACE reads. Here the sample spans about 140,000 distinct CDR3 sequences, roughly 6.6% being singletons. What was sequenced was blood, either unsorted or a sorted T cell fraction (not recorded which). All receptors derive from a female donor with ankylosing spondylitis or in good health (not recorded which).

This clonotype was seen repeatedly, ten times or more. This sequence joins TRBV20-1 and TRBJ1-1; no firm D call. The CDR3 contains 13 residues. The germline V gene encodes CDR1 DFQATT and CDR2 SNEGSKA (reference sequence). Trimming pared 6 bases from V and 2 bases from J, leaving 13 bases between. CDR3 bases: TGCAGTGCCCCCGGGTCAGCCAACACTGAAGCTTTCTTT. It is translated as CSAPGSANTEAFF.

In its sample, this clonotype was seen many times. This rearrangement joins TRBV20-1 to TRBJ1-1, with a tentative D call TRBD1 (5 bases). CDR1 DFQATT and CDR2 SNEGSKA come from the germline V gene (reference sequence). Trimming pared 0 bases from V and 1 base from J, leaving 12 bases between. The CDR3 covers 15 residues. The CDR3 loop is CSARDPRETNTEAFF. The CDR3 DNA reads TGCAGTGCTAGAGATCCCAGGGAAACGAACACTGAAGCTTTCTTT.

This clonotype was observed many times. The genes are TRBV9 and TRBJ2-2; D may match TRBD1 or TRBD2 (5 bases each). V was pared by 0 bases and J by 5 bases, with 11 bases between. This CDR3 is built from 15 residues. Germline CDR1 reads SGDLS; CDR2 reads YYNGEE. Here the CDR3 DNA reads TGTGCCAGCAGCGTAGAAAGAGGGGATACCGGGGAGCTGTTTTTT. Residues: CASSVERGDTGELFF.

This clonotype was found many times. This sequence joins TRBV20-1 and TRBJ2-4, with D perhaps given as TRBD1 or TRBD2 (5 bases each). CDR1 is DFQATT and CDR2 is SNEGSKA in the germline V gene (reference sequence). V lost 3 bases, J lost 2 bases, and 14 bases lay in between. CDR3 size: 15 residues. CDR3 sequence reads: CSASGDWGSKNIQYF. CDR3 nucleotide sequence: TGCAGTGCTAGTGGGGATTGGGGGTCCAAAAACATTCAGTACTTC.

In this sample, this clonotype turned up many times. This chain joins TRBV5-1 and TRBJ2-3; 8 bases line up with TRBD1. Germline CDR1 is SGHRS and CDR2 is YFSETQ. V was pared by 0 bases and J by 2 bases, with 8 bases of the junction left unmatched. The CDR3 is made up of 17 amino acids. The CDR3, as DNA: TGCGCCAGCAGCTTGGACCCAACAGGGGGAGTCACAGATACGCAGTATTTT. As protein: CASSLDPTGGVTDTQYF.

This clonotype was counted ten times or more. The V and J genes are TRBV20-1 and TRBJ2-3; 11 positions match TRBD1. V dropped 7 bases and J dropped 2; count of bases not matched to a gene: 2. Germline values: CDR1 DFQATT, CDR2 SNEGSKA (reference sequence). CDR3 length: 13 residues. In DNA, the CDR3 is TGCAGTGGGGGACAGGGGGTCACAGATACGCAGTATTTT. Its translation is CSGGQGVTDTQYF.

This clonotype was counted at least ten times. The rearrangement joins TRBV4-1 to TRBJ1-1, with 7 nucleotides matching TRBD1. The CDR3 sequence is 17 residues long. V gave up 4 bases and J gave up 0 bases; unmatched junction bases: 11. Germline CDR1 is MGHRA and CDR2 is YSYEKL. CDR3 in DNA: TGCGCCAGCAGCCGGGGACAGACCCGAGCCTTGAACACTGAAGCTTTCTTT. It specifies CASSRGQTRALNTEAFF.

This clonotype was seen at least ten times. The CDR3 loop reads CASSQMRGETQYF. CDR3 sequence (DNA): TGTGCCAGCAGCCAAATGCGGGGAGAGACCCAGTACTTC. This chain uses TRBV7-2 with TRBJ2-5, with D possibly TRBD2 on 6 matching bases. The ends were cut back, 5 bases at V and 4 bases at J, with 11 bases in the middle. The CDR3 length is 13 residues. Per the germline V gene, CDR1 is SGHTA and CDR2 is FQGNSA.

This clonotype was seen repeatedly, ten times or more. The rearrangement links TRBV12-3 or TRBV12-4 to TRBJ1-3, with D unresolved. The CDR3 consists of 14 residues. V shed 2 bases and J shed 2 bases, with 7 bases lying between them. The CDR3 spells CASSLSGTGNTIYF. DNA of the CDR3: TGTGCCAGCAGTTTATCGGGTACTGGAAACACCATATATTTT.

This clonotype was counted many times. The genes are TRBV6-5 and TRBJ2-3; 10 nucleotides line up with TRBD2. The CDR3 consists of 15 residues. Trimming at V came to 4 bases and at J to 4 bases, leaving 5 bases not matched to a gene. Germline lookup yields CDR1 MNHEY and CDR2 SVGAGI. CDR3 in amino acids: CASSSLAGASDTQYF. CDR3 nucleotide sequence: TGTGCCAGCAGTTCTCTAGCGGGGGCTTCAGATACGCAGTATTTT.

The table lists this clonotype with many counts. The rearrangement joins TRBV4-1 to TRBJ2-1; 8 nucleotides line up with TRBD1. Per germline, CDR1 MGHRA and CDR2 YSYEKL. The CDR3 runs to 17 residues. The junction had 15 bases not matched to a gene; V was cut back by 6 bases and J by 5 bases. Here the CDR3 DNA reads TGCGCCAGCAGGAACCCCTGGGACAGGAAAACTAACAATGAGCAGTTCTTC. It encodes CASRNPWDRKTNNEQFF.

This clonotype was counted at least ten times. The chain recombines TRBV20-1 with TRBJ2-1, with D maybe TRBD2 (6 bases). The CDR3 sequence is 16 residues long. V lost 5 bases to trimming and J lost 3 bases, with 20 bases between them. Germline V lookup: CDR1 DFQATT, CDR2 SNEGSKA (reference sequence). The CDR3 sequence: CSAPTGRGKHYNEQFF. CDR3 coding DNA: TGCAGTGCTCCTACGGGACGGGGGAAACACTACAATGAGCAGTTCTTC.

This clonotype was counted a few times. This chain uses TRBV6-1 with TRBJ2-3; 11 nucleotides agree with TRBD2. Trimming took 7 bases from V and 0 from J; bases not matched to a gene: 9. The CDR3 is 17 amino acids. The germline V gene has CDR1 MNHNS and CDR2 SASEGT. The CDR3 nucleotides read TGTGCCAGCACTAACCTCCGACTAGCGGGGAGCACAGATACGCAGTATTTT. Its translation is CASTNLRLAGSTDTQYF.

In its sample, this clonotype was seen many times. V and J are TRBV5-1 and TRBJ1-1, with 9 bases lining up with TRBD1. The germline V gene has CDR1 SGHRS and CDR2 YFSETQ. The CDR3 contains 15 residues. The trim removed 5 bases at V and 2 bases at J, leaving 7 bases unmatched. The CDR3 sequence: CASRSGTGSNTEAFF. Written as DNA, the CDR3 is TGCGCCAGCAGATCCGGGACAGGGAGTAACACTGAAGCTTTCTTT.

This clonotype was observed at least ten times. Since a much larger clone is just one base distant, this may be a read error. CDR3 sequence (DNA): TGCGCCAGCAGCCTGACAGGGGGCAACTATGGCTACACCTTC. Translated, it gives CASSLTGGNYGYTF. The chain uses TRBV4-3 and TRBJ1-2, with 10 bases matching TRBD1. V lost 4 bases, J lost 2 bases, and 1 base stayed unmatched. This CDR3 spans 14 amino acids. Germline V lookup: CDR1 LGHNA, CDR2 YSLEER.

This clonotype was counted many times. The V gene is TRBV5-1, the J gene TRBJ2-1, with 9 bases that match TRBD1. CDR1 SGHRS and CDR2 YFSETQ come from the germline V gene. J lost 3 bases, V lost 1 base, and 2 bases had no gene match. This CDR3 comprises 15 residues. CDR3 sequence reads: CASSLSTGGYNEQFF. For the CDR3, the DNA is TGCGCCAGCAGCTTGTCGACAGGGGGCTACAATGAGCAGTTCTTC.

The chain couples TRBV5-4 to TRBJ2-7; D not certain. CDR1 SGHNT and CDR2 YYREEE come from the germline V gene (reference sequence). The germline V and J ends were trimmed by 0 bases and 2 bases, with 12 bases remaining between them. The CDR3 is 15 residues long. Here the CDR3 reads CASSLVGRQTYEQYF. DNA of the CDR3: TGTGCCAGCAGCTTGGTCGGCCGGCAGACCTACGAGCAGTACTTC.

This clonotype occurred many times. The rearrangement links TRBV28 to TRBJ2-1; D perhaps matches TRBD2 (6 bases). This CDR3 is built from 14 residues. With 6 bases removed from V and 4 bases from J, the gap between germline ends came to 13 bases. Per germline, CDR1 MDHEN and CDR2 SYDVKM. CDR3 DNA sequence: TGTGCCAGCAGCGGAGGAGGGCGGTACAATGAGCAGTTCTTC. Encoded protein: CASSGGGRYNEQFF.

This clonotype has ten or more counts. The V gene is TRBV9, the J gene TRBJ2-7; D remains ambiguous. Trimming removed 4 bases from V and 6 bases from J, with 14 bases in between. This CDR3 region has 13 residues. CDR1 and CDR2 (germline): SGDLS, YYNGEE. CDR3: CASSPQPHSEQYF. The CDR3 DNA reads TGTGCCAGCAGCCCTCAACCACACTCCGAGCAGTACTTC.

This clonotype was picked up many times. The chain combines TRBV4-2 with TRBJ2-5, with no clear D. In germline, CDR1 is LGHNA, CDR2 YNFKEQ. This CDR3 spans 12 amino acids. V was shortened by 1 base and J by 5 bases, with 5 bases between the two germline ends. The CDR3 DNA sequence: TGTGCCAGCAGCCAAGGGTATGAGACCCAGTACTTC. This encodes CASSQGYETQYF.

The V gene is TRBV7-6, the J gene TRBJ1-5; possible D gene TRBD1, 5 bases. Germline assignment: CDR1 SGHVS and CDR2 FNYEAQ. The CDR3 consists of 15 residues. The V end lost 2 bases, the J end lost 3 bases, and 11 bases lay between the germline ends. The CDR3 reads CASSLFPGTNQPQHF. The CDR3 nucleotides read TGTGCCAGCAGCTTATTCCCCGGGACCAATCAGCCCCAGCATTTT.

This clonotype was picked up many times. The chain employs TRBV30 and TRBJ2-7; D possibly corresponds to TRBD1 (6 bases). The length of the CDR3 is 12 residues. Germline CDR1 reads GTSNPN; CDR2 reads SVGIG (reference sequence). With 2 bases removed from V and 5 bases from J, the gap between germline ends came to 10 bases. DNA for the CDR3: TGTGCCTGGAGTAGAGACAGGAACGAGCAGTACTTC. This codes for CAWSRDRNEQYF.

This clonotype came up many times. The chain is built from TRBV28 and TRBJ1-1; D uncertain. V lost 2 bases and J lost 6, with 13 bases in between. This CDR3 is built from 14 residues. Germline V gene data show CDR1 as MDHEN and CDR2 as SYDVKM. CDR3: CASSLVLDGAEAFF. CDR3 nucleotides: TGTGCCAGCAGTTTAGTCTTAGATGGTGCTGAAGCTTTCTTT.

This clonotype was seen ten or more times. The genes are TRBV12-3 or TRBV12-4 and TRBJ2-5; D might be TRBD1 or TRBD2, each matching 5 bases. The CDR3 extends over 15 amino acids. V was shortened by 3 bases and J by 5 bases, with 16 bases between the two germline ends. CDR3 in amino acids: CASSFGTKWGETQYF. Here the CDR3 DNA reads TGTGCCAGCAGTTTCGGTACGAAGTGGGGGGAGACCCAGTACTTC.

This clonotype was recorded many times. J is TRBJ2-7 and V is TRBV5-1; 10 bases align to TRBD1. The CDR3 consists of 14 residues. Germline lookup yields CDR1 SGHRS and CDR2 YFSETQ. V lost 4 bases and J lost 3; bases outside the gene matches: 4. The CDR3 reads CASSVGQGNYEQYF. The CDR3 DNA reads TGCGCCAGCAGCGTGGGACAGGGGAACTACGAGCAGTACTTC.

This clonotype was picked up many times. The gene calls are TRBV5-1 and TRBJ1-4; D call uncertain. The CDR3 totals 17 residues. Trimming shortened V by 4 bases and J by 0 bases, and 16 bases separated the two germline ends. The germline gives CDR1 SGHRS, CDR2 YFSETQ. The CDR3 protein is CASSRTGRSPTNEKLFF. In DNA form, the CDR3 reads TGCGCCAGCAGCCGAACTGGACGGAGCCCAACTAATGAAAAACTGTTTTTT.

This clonotype has ten or more counts. The J gene is TRBJ2-5, the V gene TRBV7-2; D unresolved. The ends were cut back, 1 base at V and 5 bases at J, with 8 bases in the middle. The CDR3 extends over 13 amino acids. Germline V gene sequence: CDR1 SGHTA, CDR2 FQGNSA. CDR3 bases: TGTGCCAGCAGCTTAGTGGTTCGGGAGACCCAGTACTTC. Amino acids: CASSLVVRETQYF.

The rearrangement joins TRBV19 to TRBJ1-6, with no clear D. Looked up from germline, CDR1 is LNHDA and CDR2 is SQIVND (reference sequence). V was clipped by 5 bases and J by 0 bases, with 8 bases between them. This CDR3 is 15 amino acids long. CDR3 DNA: TGTGCCAGTAGTCCGGCCAGCTCCTATAATTCACCCCTCCACTTT. Translating gives CASSPASSYNSPLHF.

The table lists this clonotype with many counts. V and J are TRBV28 and TRBJ1-2; weak D call: TRBD1 (5 bases). Germline lookup yields CDR1 MDHEN and CDR2 SYDVKM. The CDR3 length is 13 residues. Trimming cost V 5 bases and J 8 bases, with 15 bases left between them. The CDR3: CASSPAGLEGYTF. The CDR3 nucleotides read TGTGCCAGCAGTCCGGCGGGACTTGAGGGCTACACCTTC.

CDR3 sequence reads: CASSIEVETQYF. DNA of the CDR3: TGTGCCAGCAGTATAGAGGTGGAGACCCAGTACTTC. This chain connects TRBV2 to TRBJ2-5, with D uncertain. Germline CDR1 reads SNHLY; CDR2 reads FYNNEI. The CDR3 length is 12 residues. Deletions cut 5 bases from V and 5 bases from J, with 9 bases between.